The present TCR beta chain was sequenced within a study of tumor-infiltrating lymphocytes in primary liver carcinoma (dated by TCRdb to the late 2010s). For the wider study: Of the five patients, three men and two women aged 30 to 69 years, four had hepatocellular carcinoma and one had combined HCC and intrahepatic cholangiocarcinoma. The five patients had tumors of stage T1-T3 N0M0, with maximum diameters ranging from roughly 4.2 to 10 cm. Each sample produced roughly 3.65 to 8 million productive TCRbeta reads, and read depth showed no significant difference between tissue types. For each liver tumor, the study sampled five regions along with adjacent normal tissue and blood, and applied TCRbeta repertoire sequencing, expression microarrays and whole-exome sequencing. A total of around 35 specimens from 5 patients, comprising approximately 25 tumor regions, 5 adjacent noncancerous liver tissues and 5 peripheral blood samples, were covered by TCRbeta repertoire sequencing. To link TCRbeta repertoire diversity to the local molecular phenotype, the 20 to 30 tumor region samples were profiled with Agilent mRNA microarrays. Repertoires from technical replicates were highly reproducible, with mean shared-clone rates about 0.86 and correlation coefficients above 0.95. Study-level results and caveats: Only roughly 7-25% of top clones appeared in all five regions of a tumor, which suggests that tumor-infiltrating T cells are spatially heterogeneous. Bulk unsorted samples precluded comparing CD4+ and CD8+ T cell repertoires. Only four or five patients were included in the study, and the authors note that the findings should be validated in a larger study. Only the TCR beta chain was sequenced, so true repertoire diversity is likely underestimated because unpaired alpha chains were not captured. Repertoire overlap was found to be higher between tumor regions (mean approximately 35%) than between tumor-adjacent (roughly 17%) or tumor-blood (about 15%) pairs, consistent with antigen-driven expansion. The top 250 clones accounted for a significantly greater share of the repertoire in tumors than in blood (p = 0.039).

CDR1 MDHEN and CDR2 SYDVKM are derived from the germline V gene. The CDR3 starts with the cysteine, ends with the phenylalanine, and has 13 residues. The read is trimmed to its CDR3 DNA, 39 bases read in frame from base 1. A word on this clonotype: Which antigen it targets is not known. Germline is not matched at one junction end, which may reflect a read error.

Total RNA and DNA were co-extracted from around 18-30 mg of bulk tissue with the AllPrep DNA/RNA mini kit, without cell sorting. Between late 2015 and early 2016, a few patients in China with histopathologically diagnosed primary liver carcinoma had surgical resection. Chronic HBV infection was present in the patients, and the patients were treatment-naive at sampling. Each tumor was sampled at five spatially separated regions: the superior, inferior, left-lateral and right-lateral poles and the tumor centre. Histological examination found more than 90% viable tumor cells in every tumor sample. Pieces of fresh tumor and adjacent tissue were cut in half, with one half kept in RNAlater at -80 degrees C and the other half sent for histology. A constant-region primer and ProtoScript II reverse transcriptase were used to reverse-transcribe TCRbeta-specific cDNA from around 480 ng total RNA. TCRbeta libraries were built with three nested multiplex PCR rounds, a slightly modified ARM-PCR procedure. Each of the first two PCR rounds ran for about 10 cycles using multiplex TRBV1-TRBV30 forward primers together with a Cbeta reverse primer. Sample barcodes and Illumina adapters were attached in a final 25-cycle PCR using Deep VentR polymerase. Before sequencing, amplicons of 200-500 bp were gel-purified using a QIAquick gel extraction kit. TCRbeta amplicons were sequenced on an Illumina HiSeq 2500 with 250-bp paired-end reads. The published analysis was carried out like this. Quality trimming of reads was performed with Trimmomatic v0.33, and paired reads were merged with FLASH v1.2.11 so that full CDR3 sequences could be recovered. MiGEC v1.2.1b assigned V, D and J germline segments to the rearranged TCRbeta sequences. VDJtools v1.0.0 computed clonotype statistics and Shannon-Wiener diversity indices. Except for diversity analysis, only the 250 most abundant clonotypes of each sample were used in subsequent analyses to reduce sampling bias. The public reads were run again by TCRdb, first through fastp at Q25 and then through MiXCR, and only productive beta chains were kept. Merged by CDR3 protein, the rows form single entries marked with the most common genes and DNA. The V and J calls follow TCRdb's processing rather than the paper's. In this sample the table shows 45,000 or so distinct CDR3 sequences, 65% to 85% of which occur a single time. Of the sample, about 18% falls within the top ten clones.

The TCR originated in a middle-aged man with primary liver carcinoma and hepatitis B virus infection. Sequenced: liver tumor tissue from sampling region 2. This specimen's cell subset or site label, per the study, means: tumor region T2, inferior pole. The chain is made from TRBV28 and TRBJ2-5; the D gene cannot be named for sure. CDR3 reads: CATSLVAPETQYF. The DNA sequence reads TGTGCCACCAGTTTGGTAGCCCCAGAGACCCAGTACTTC.